Here is one TCR beta chain with its context. Its recognized antigen is unknown. No much larger clone exists at a distance of one base, and base qualities are not known. Taken from cysteine to phenylalanine, the CDR3 has 14 residues. The read is trimmed to its CDR3 DNA, 42 bases read in frame from base 1. From a lookup of the germline V gene (reference sequence), CDR1 and CDR2 are LNHDA and SQIVND. Relative to germline, V is 6 bases shorter and J is 0 bases shorter, with 11 bases between their ends. Library construction relied on the immunoSEQ multiplex PCR assay. The multiplex PCR relied on a mix of 60 forward primers for TCR Vbeta segments and 13 reverse primers for TCR Jbeta segments. The CDR3 region of rearranged TCR beta genes was amplified from genomic DNA by a multiplex PCR assay. The Illumina HiSeq System was used to sequence the amplified TCR beta libraries as 87-base-pair reads. The study's processing was this. A later analysis tallied tens of millions of unique TCR beta chains across the 650 to 750 repertoires, and some 10 million of those chains were shared by two or more donors. Raw reads were error-corrected and collapsed into unique sequences with a nearest-neighbor algorithm that merged closely related sequences to remove PCR and sequencing errors. CDR3 sequences were aligned to IMGT reference sequences to assign V, D and J gene segments. For a sequence to be retained, at least a six-nucleotide match to both a V gene segment and a J gene segment was required. Rearrangements were called productive when the CDR3 lacked stop codons and stayed in frame with V and J; all others were non-productive. Following IMGT convention, CDR3 was defined as the stretch from the second conserved V-encoded cysteine to the conserved J-encoded phenylalanine. Sequences without an unambiguous match to a single V gene segment were excluded from the earlier analysis of 500 to 700 of the donors. An earlier analysis of over 450 of the donors classified V segments as functional when productive rearrangements were above 56.7% and as segregating when the standard deviation between donors was above 5%. A statistical classification framework was built to diagnose cytomegalovirus status from the catalog of TCR beta chain sequences. In a later analysis, V and J genes were assigned by comparing TCR nucleotide sequences against IMGT/GENE-DB human TR gene sequences. Using the TCRdist pipeline, a later analysis assigned CDR3 sequences along with most-parsimonious VDJ recombination scenarios. In a later analysis, each TCR beta chain was defined by its CDR3 amino acid sequence together with its V-gene family, and reads without a unique V-gene family were excluded. To address suspected cross-contamination and a sequencing artifact, a later analysis removed roughly 640 highly shared, low-generation-probability nucleotide sequences. In a later analysis, a clonal expansion index for each public chain was calculated from normalized within-repertoire ranks of inferred template counts. In a later analysis, generation probabilities were computed with a VDJ recombination model fitted to out-of-frame rearrangements, and the resulting probabilities were checked against IGoR. In a later analysis, hypergeometric tests were used to score TCR-TCR, TCR-HLA and TCR-CMV co-occurrence, with a repertoire-size bias correction applied to TCR pairs. In a later analysis, false discovery rates were estimated by permuting HLA or CMV assignments 20 times. In a later analysis, co-occurring TCRs were grouped with DBSCAN, and TCRdist sequence similarity was added when clustering was performed within HLA-allele-positive subsets. Repertoires with fewer than 30,000 or more than 120,000 public chains were left out of co-occurrence clustering, as were a few repertoires with anomalous nucleotide sharing. The source is immuneACCESS, and TCRdb retained only in-frame sequences with V and J called. Part of the clones is not carried over; for the studies checked, unresolved V genes explain less than half of this, and the remainder is unexplained. V and J calls and clone size are given by that table; D and trimming were obtained from the DNA. The sample includes around 70,000 clones, with 65% to 85% observed a single time. Approximately 4.4% of the sample belongs to the ten largest clones.

This record comes from a study of cytomegalovirus exposure and HLA in healthy donors (dated by TCRdb to 2016 to 2017). The study in broad terms: In an earlier analysis of roughly 590 of the donors, 276 Gb of sequence data and 100 million or so unique TCR beta sequences from about 179 million T cells were reported. Donor age, sex, ethnicity and CMV serostatus were compiled together with the repertoire data. Among the roughly 430 genotyped donors, approximately 77% belonged to the genetic ancestry cluster associated with self-reported Caucasian donors. Typing coverage differed by locus: A, B, C, DRB1 and DQB1 were typed in roughly 629-630 donors, DQA1 in approximately 520, DPA1 in some 600, and DPB1 in 450 to 480. The aim of the study was to test whether cataloging public T cell receptors could identify signatures of past pathogen exposure. Among approximately 370 genotyped donors of the cohort, an average of roughly 230,000 unique TCR beta nucleotide sequences was sequenced per donor, of which about 19% were non-productive. The later analysis used no new phenotypic data to find candidate immune exposures, relying instead on TCR beta sequences and their occurrence across donors. A later genetic analysis took genome-wide SNP genotypes for about 65% of the roughly 670 donors and used that subset as a discovery cohort. An earlier analysis of around 580 of the donors used high-throughput TCR beta sequencing to judge whether each TCR beta V gene segment behaved as functional or pseudogenic. An early release that covered 640 HLA-typed donors contained approximately 290 gigabases of sequencing data and 80 million or so unique TCR sequences. HLA typing covered class I and class II loci at four-digit resolution. Along with the roughly 710-subject first cohort, a separate validation cohort of over 90 different subjects was used. The study combined high-throughput TCR immunosequencing, statistical association of individual TCRs with disease status, and machine learning to predict cytomegalovirus infection status. To study patterns of TCR occurrence, a later analysis re-analyzed previously published TCR beta repertoires from around 670 donors and added high-resolution HLA genotyping. Because of strong linkage in the cohort, 5 or 6 DR-DQ haplotypes were treated as single units for association and clustering. The study profiled the T cell repertoires of 666 subjects by immunosequencing and related them to cytomegalovirus serostatus. Every discovery cohort repertoire had been produced on one sequencing platform. Broader findings and caveats from the paper: In a later analysis, TCR association rates were found to vary across HLA loci, with the most associated TCRs seen for DRB1 alleles and the fewest for HLA-C alleles. When HLA alleles, especially DR and DQ, strongly co-occurred, TCR associations were difficult to assign to individual alleles. A later analysis associated about 17,000 TCR beta sequences with specific HLA alleles at a false discovery rate of 0.05. Roughly 15 rarely observed V segments, including chromosome 9 orphons, were excluded from the earlier analysis of almost 600 of the donors because counts were too low. Immune exposure information for the cohort was limited to CMV serostatus. A later genetic analysis associated a missense DCLRE1C variant with V-gene and J-gene trimming of TCR beta chains, and an independent cohort replicated the association. Some IMGT-functional V segments, including TRBV6-2 and TRBV6-3, could not be told apart with the 87-base-pair reads, so those segments were excluded. A further reported finding was that TCR beta sequences accurately predicted the HLA-A and HLA-B alleles for most subjects in the first cohort. Because HLA typing was missing for some donors at each locus, association tests included only the typed subset. A cluster of highly shared sequence variants was judged likely to represent a technical artifact of the sequencing pipeline. The study gave a list of roughly 150 TCR beta chains associated with cytomegalovirus. In a later analysis, HLA-associated TCR beta chains showed more clonal expansion and lower generation probabilities than non-associated chains that were equally common. In a later genetic analysis, fewer N-insertions in productive TCRs were reported among donors in an Asian-associated ancestry cluster than the roughly 670-donor mean. Sequencing depth was assumed to be roughly uniform across donors in the presence/absence analyses, though that assumption may not hold. Several of the top co-occurrence clusters appeared to be linked to parvovirus B19, influenza, CMV and Epstein-Barr virus, according to a later analysis. While some public TCRs were present in many individuals, most TCR sequences turned up only very rarely across donors. In this cohort, only TCR beta chains were sequenced, and detectable features were limited by the absence of alpha or paired-chain data. In vitro tests confirmed that three of the cytomegalovirus-associated TCR beta chains recognize cytomegalovirus antigens. The authors suggested that the approach could potentially be extended to other disease states and immunological phenotypes. In a later analysis, most CMV-associated TCR beta chains were found to appear HLA-restricted, with HLA associations seemingly driven largely by CMV exposure. Linkage disequilibrium might explain the correlated functional status among segregating V segments, but an unknown experimental factor could not be excluded. The classifier was reported to diagnose cytomegalovirus status with high specificity and sensitivity in both the original cohort and the validation cohort. An earlier analysis of around 500 of the donors showed that most TCR beta V segments appeared in productive rearrangements either about 87% or about 30% of the time, which broadly matched IMGT annotations.

The cohort consisted of 600 to 700 healthy bone marrow donors. All cohort members were sampled while nominally healthy, although unrecorded immune exposures were likely present. The donor was CMV seropositive and belonged to the group of a few hundred seropositive cohort members. A peripheral blood sample was provided by each donor, and peripheral blood mononuclear cells were used for TCR beta sequencing. The Qiagen DNeasy Blood Extraction Kit was used to extract genomic DNA from the blood cell samples. The sample consisted of PBMCs. The sequence was collected from a man between 60 and 75 years old in good health and CMV-seropositive. The chain employs TRBV19 and TRBJ1-2; no confident D gene assignment can be made. The nucleotide sequence reads TGTGCCAGTAGCCCGAGCGGCGCTAACTATGGCTACACCTTC. Translated, it reads CASSPSGANYGYTF. With the portions outside the CDR3 filled from the reference TRBV19 and TRBJ1-2 genes, the complete variable region becomes DGGITQSPKYLFRKEGQNVTLSCEQNLNHDAMYWYRQDPGQGLRLIYYSQIVNDFQKGDIAEGYSVSREKKESFPLTVTSAQKNPTAFYLCASSPSGANYGYTFGSGTRLTVV.